This TCR beta chain was captured by sequencing in a study of identifying expanded T cells in peripheral blood. Study-wide points: Clone count variance between roughly 2-week samples rose with total template count.

Produced via immunoSEQ multiplex PCR; TCRdb's table is partial and in-frame only. The sample has approximately 85,000 clones; more than 70% are singletons. This clone was found a few times. The antigen remains unidentified. Looked up from germline, CDR1 is PRHDT and CDR2 is FYEKMQ (reference sequence). This CDR3 has 13 residues. Deletions cut 2 bases from V and 7 bases from J, with 11 bases between. This chain connects TRBV13 to TRBJ1-1; perhaps TRBD1 as D (5 bases). The sample comprised blood. This sequence originates from a person aged 18-70 years in good health. The CDR3 spells CASSLRGLGEAFF. The CDR3, as DNA: TGTGCCAGCAGCTTACGGGGACTGGGTGAAGCTTTCTTT.